The T cell receptor beta chain under discussion was sequenced for a study of control samples from healthy donors and cancer patients. The V end was cut by 2 bases, the J end by 0 bases, with 8 bases between. Germline V gives CDR1 SGDLS, CDR2 YYNGEE. CDR3 length: 15 residues. Method: immunoSEQ multiplex PCR; TCRdb's copy keeps in-frame clones and lacks some. This repertoire shows around 100,000 clones, over 85% found once; its top ten account for 2.5% to 3.5%. Sequenced material: blood. The chain combines TRBV9 with TRBJ1-4, with D unclear. The receptor was derived from a human donor in good health. The donor label of this sample is uncertain. Here the CDR3 reads CASSVSGTTNEKLFF. Here the CDR3 DNA reads TGTGCCAGCAGCGTCTCCGGGACAACTAATGAAAAACTGTTTTTT.